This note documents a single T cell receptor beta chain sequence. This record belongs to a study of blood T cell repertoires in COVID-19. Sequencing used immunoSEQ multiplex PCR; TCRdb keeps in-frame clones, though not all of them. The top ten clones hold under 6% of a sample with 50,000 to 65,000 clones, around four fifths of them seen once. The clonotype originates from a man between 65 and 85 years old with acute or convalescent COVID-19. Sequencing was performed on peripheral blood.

CDR3 sequence (DNA): TGTGCCAGCAGCCTAGACTACACTGAAGCTTTCTTT. Its translation: CASSLDYTEAFF. J is TRBJ1-1 and V is TRBV3-1 (or the pseudogene TRBV3-2); D is uncertain. CDR3 length: 12 amino acids. Germline CDR1 is LGHDT and CDR2 is YNNKEL (reference sequence). Trimming removed 4 bases at V and 3 bases at J, with 6 bases between.